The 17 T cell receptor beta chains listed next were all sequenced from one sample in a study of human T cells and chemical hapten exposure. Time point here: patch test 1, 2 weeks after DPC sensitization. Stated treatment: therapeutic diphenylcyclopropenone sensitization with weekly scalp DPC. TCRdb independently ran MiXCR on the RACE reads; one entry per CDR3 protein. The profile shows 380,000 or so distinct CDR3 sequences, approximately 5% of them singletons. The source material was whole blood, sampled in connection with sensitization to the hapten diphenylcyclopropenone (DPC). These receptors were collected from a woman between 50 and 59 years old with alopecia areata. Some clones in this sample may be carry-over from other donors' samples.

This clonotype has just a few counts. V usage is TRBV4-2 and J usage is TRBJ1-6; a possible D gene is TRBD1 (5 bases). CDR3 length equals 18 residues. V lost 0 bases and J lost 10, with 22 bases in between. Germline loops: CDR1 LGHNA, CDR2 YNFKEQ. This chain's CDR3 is CASSQDGRGLRRGSPLHF. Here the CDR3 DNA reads TGTGCCAGCAGCCAAGATGGGAGGGGCCTACGAAGGGGCTCACCCCTCCACTTT.

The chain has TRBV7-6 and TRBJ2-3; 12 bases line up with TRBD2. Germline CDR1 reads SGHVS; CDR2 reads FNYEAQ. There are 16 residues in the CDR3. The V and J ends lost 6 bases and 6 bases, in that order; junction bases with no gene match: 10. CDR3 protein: CASSLRLAGEFDTQYF. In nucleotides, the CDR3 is TGTGCCAGCAGTCTTAGACTAGCGGGAGAATTTGATACGCAGTATTTT.

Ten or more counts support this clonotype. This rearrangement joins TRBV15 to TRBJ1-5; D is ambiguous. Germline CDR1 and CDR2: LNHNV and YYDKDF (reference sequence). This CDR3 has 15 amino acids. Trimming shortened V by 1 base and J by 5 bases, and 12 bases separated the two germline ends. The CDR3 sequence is CATSRGVGFDQPQHF. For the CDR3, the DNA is TGTGCCACCAGCAGAGGGGTAGGCTTCGATCAGCCCCAGCATTTT.

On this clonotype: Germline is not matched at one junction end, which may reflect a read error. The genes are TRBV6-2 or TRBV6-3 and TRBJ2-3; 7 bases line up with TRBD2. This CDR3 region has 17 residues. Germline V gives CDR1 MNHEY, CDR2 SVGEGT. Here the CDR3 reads CASSYLTAGRSTDSQYF. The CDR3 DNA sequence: TGTGCCAGCAGTTACTTAACAGCGGGAAGGAGCACAGATTCGCAGTATTTT.

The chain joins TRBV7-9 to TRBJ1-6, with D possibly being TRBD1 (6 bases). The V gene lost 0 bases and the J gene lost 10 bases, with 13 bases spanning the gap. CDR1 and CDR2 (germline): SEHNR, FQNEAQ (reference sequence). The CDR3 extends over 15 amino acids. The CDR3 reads CASSLAQGSGSPLHF. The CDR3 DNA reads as TGTGCCAGCAGCTTAGCGCAGGGGTCGGGATCACCCCTCCACTTT.

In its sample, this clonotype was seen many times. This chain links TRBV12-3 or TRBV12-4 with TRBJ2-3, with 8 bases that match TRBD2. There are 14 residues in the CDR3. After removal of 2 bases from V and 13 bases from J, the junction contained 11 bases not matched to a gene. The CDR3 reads CASSLSTSGGPEYF. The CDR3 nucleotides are TGTGCCAGCAGTTTAAGTACTAGCGGAGGCCCGGAGTATTTT.

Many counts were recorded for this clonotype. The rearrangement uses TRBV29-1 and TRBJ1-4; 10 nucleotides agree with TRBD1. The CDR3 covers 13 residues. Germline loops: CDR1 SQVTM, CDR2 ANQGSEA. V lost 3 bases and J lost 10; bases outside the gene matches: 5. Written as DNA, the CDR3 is TGCAGCGTTGAGGAGACAGGGGGCGGAAAACTGTTTTTT. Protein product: CSVEETGGGKLFF.

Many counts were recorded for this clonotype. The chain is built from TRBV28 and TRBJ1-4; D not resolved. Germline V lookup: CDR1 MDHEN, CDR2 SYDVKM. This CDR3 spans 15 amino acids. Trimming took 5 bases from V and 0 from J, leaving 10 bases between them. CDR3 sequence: CASSPYSATNEKLFF. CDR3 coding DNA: TGTGCCAGCAGTCCCTACAGTGCAACTAATGAAAAACTGTTTTTT.

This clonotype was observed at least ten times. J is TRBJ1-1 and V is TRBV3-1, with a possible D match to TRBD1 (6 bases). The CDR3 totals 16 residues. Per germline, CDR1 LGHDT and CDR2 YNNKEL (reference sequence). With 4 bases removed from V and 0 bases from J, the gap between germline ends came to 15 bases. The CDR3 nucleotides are TGTGCCAGCAGCCCCCGACAGGATCCCATGAACACTGAAGCTTTCTTT. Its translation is CASSPRQDPMNTEAFF.

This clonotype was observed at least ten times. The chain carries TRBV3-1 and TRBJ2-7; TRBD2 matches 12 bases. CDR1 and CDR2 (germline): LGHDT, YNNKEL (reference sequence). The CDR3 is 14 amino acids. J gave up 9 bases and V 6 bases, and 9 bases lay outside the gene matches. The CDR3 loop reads CASSPGTSGFVQYF. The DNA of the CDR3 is TGTGCCAGCAGTCCCGGGACTAGCGGGTTCGTGCAGTACTTC.

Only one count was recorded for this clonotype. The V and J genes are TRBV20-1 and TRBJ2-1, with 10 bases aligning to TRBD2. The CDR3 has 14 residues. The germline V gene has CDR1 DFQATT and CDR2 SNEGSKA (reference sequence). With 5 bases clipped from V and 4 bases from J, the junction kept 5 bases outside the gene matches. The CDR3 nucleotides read TGCAGTGCTTCCCAGCGGGGGGGATACAATGAGCAGTTCTTC. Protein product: CSASQRGGYNEQFF.

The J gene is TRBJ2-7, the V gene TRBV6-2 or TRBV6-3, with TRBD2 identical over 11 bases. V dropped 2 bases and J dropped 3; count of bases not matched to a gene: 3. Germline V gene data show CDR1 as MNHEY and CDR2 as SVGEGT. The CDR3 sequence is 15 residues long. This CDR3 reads CASSYPGLADYEQYF. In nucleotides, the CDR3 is TGTGCCAGCAGTTACCCGGGACTAGCGGACTACGAGCAGTACTTC.

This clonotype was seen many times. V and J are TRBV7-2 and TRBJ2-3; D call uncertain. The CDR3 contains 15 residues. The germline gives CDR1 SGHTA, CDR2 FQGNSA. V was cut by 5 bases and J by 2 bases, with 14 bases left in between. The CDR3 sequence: CASSVGRQNTDTQYF. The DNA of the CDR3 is TGTGCCAGCAGCGTAGGAAGGCAGAACACAGATACGCAGTATTTT.

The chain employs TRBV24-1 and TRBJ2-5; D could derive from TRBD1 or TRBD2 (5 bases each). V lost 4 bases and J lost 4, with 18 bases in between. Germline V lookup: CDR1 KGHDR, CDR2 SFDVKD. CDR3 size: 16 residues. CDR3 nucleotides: TGTGCCACCAGTGAACGGCCTGAGGGGTTTGGAGAGACCCAGTACTTC. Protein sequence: CATSERPEGFGETQYF.

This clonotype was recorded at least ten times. In DNA form, the CDR3 reads TGTGCCAGCAGCCAAACAGGGGCTAGCAATCAGCCCCAGCATTTT. It yields the protein CASSQTGASNQPQHF. The chain links TRBV7-2 to TRBJ1-5; 7 bases match TRBD1. There are 15 residues in the CDR3. From germline, CDR1 is SGHTA and CDR2 FQGNSA. V was clipped by 5 bases and J by 0 bases; unmatched bases: 4.

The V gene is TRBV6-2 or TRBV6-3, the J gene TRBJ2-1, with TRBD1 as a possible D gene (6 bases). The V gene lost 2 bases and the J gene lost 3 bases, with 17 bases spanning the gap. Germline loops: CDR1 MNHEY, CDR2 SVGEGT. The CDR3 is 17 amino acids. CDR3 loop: CASSYAQPGAIYNEQFF. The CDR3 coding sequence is TGTGCCAGCAGTTACGCTCAACCAGGGGCTATCTACAATGAGCAGTTCTTC.

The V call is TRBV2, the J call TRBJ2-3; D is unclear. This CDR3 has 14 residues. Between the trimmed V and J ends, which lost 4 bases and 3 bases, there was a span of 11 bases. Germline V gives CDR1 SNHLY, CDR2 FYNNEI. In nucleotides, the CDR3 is TGTGCCAGCAGTGCGCTAGTTAGTACAGATACGCAGTATTTT. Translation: CASSALVSTDTQYF.